This TCR beta chain comes out of a study of OX40 agonist ivuxolimab in advanced cancers. This clone has just one count. Its antigen is currently unknown. Produced via immunoSEQ multiplex PCR; TCRdb's table is partial and in-frame only. Of under 85,000 clones listed, 78% are singletons. Overall study results and limits: CD8+ T cells were the subset that, on average, had more expanded clones than CD4+. At 0.1 to 3.0 mg/kg and by week 6, CD4+ and CD8+ T cells in the blood had expanded clonally.

Between the trimmed V and J ends, which lost 4 bases and 0 bases, there was a span of 10 bases. This CDR3 has 15 residues. Germline V gives CDR1 MGHDK, CDR2 SYGVNS. Sequencing was performed on CD4+ or CD8+ T cells sorted from blood, taken in a trial of the OX40 agonist ivuxolimab. The V call is TRBV25-1, the J call TRBJ1-3; D ambiguous. The sequence was obtained from an adult with an advanced solid tumor such as melanoma, head and neck, liver or kidney cancer. CDR3 bases: TGTGCCAGCAGTGCGAGAGGGATCTCTGGAAACACCATATATTTT. Amino acids: CASSARGISGNTIYF.